Listed below are T cell receptor beta chains from one sample, sequenced in a study of blood T cell repertoires in COVID-19. Generated by immunoSEQ multiplex PCR, the TCRdb table keeps only in-frame clones and is missing some. The table has about 190,000 clones, more than 75% seen once. Specimen: peripheral blood. The receptors originated from a woman aged 70 to 79 with COVID-19, enrolled during active disease. Each CDR3 is given with its conserved first and last residue. The order of the fields is CDR3 length, clone size, V gene, J gene, D gene, CDR3 DNA, CDR3 protein. A D gene is named only where the DNA matches it firmly. The size of a clone is reported for some rows only, either as once, few or many, or as a class for expanded clones.

len: 14; abundance: NA; v_gene: TRBV3-1/TRBV3-2; j_gene: TRBJ2-1; d_gene: TRBD2; CDR3nt: TGTGCCAGCATAGGGACTAGCGGGACGAATGAGCAGTTCTTC; CDR3aa: CASIGTSGTNEQFF
len: 13; abundance: NA; v_gene: TRBV6-2/TRBV6-3; j_gene: TRBJ1-1; d_gene: NA; CDR3nt: TGTGCCAGCAGTCCAAGAGGGACACTTGAAGCTTTCTTT; CDR3aa: CASSPRGTLEAFF
len: 14; abundance: NA; v_gene: TRBV11-3; j_gene: TRBJ1-1; d_gene: TRBD1; CDR3nt: TGTGCCAGCAGCACCGGGACAGGGCCCACTGAAGCTTTCTTT; CDR3aa: CASSTGTGPTEAFF
len: 13; abundance: NA; v_gene: TRBV7-3; j_gene: TRBJ2-3; d_gene: NA; CDR3nt: TGTGCCAGCAGCTTAATTAGCGCAGATACGCAGTATTTT; CDR3aa: CASSLISADTQYF
len: 19; abundance: NA; v_gene: TRBV18; j_gene: TRBJ1-1; d_gene: NA; CDR3nt: TGTGCCAGCTCACGTGGTGCCGGGCGGGGGGCGAGGATGAACACTGAAGCTTTCTTT; CDR3aa: CASSRGAGRGARMNTEAFF
len: 14; abundance: NA; v_gene: TRBV5-1; j_gene: TRBJ2-7; d_gene: NA; CDR3nt: TGCGCCAGCAGCCTAGAACTCACAGGGTCCGAGCAGTACTTC; CDR3aa: CASSLELTGSEQYF
len: 15; abundance: NA; v_gene: TRBV27; j_gene: TRBJ1-5; d_gene: TRBD1; CDR3nt: TGTGCCAGCAGTTTATCCGGGACAGGGGTACAGCCCCAGCATTTT; CDR3aa: CASSLSGTGVQPQHF
len: 15; abundance: NA; v_gene: TRBV27; j_gene: TRBJ2-1; d_gene: NA; CDR3nt: TGTGCCAGCAGTTTGGAAGGAACGGGGAACAATGAGCAGTTCTTC; CDR3aa: CASSLEGTGNNEQFF
len: 18; abundance: many; v_gene: TRBV27; j_gene: TRBJ2-7; d_gene: NA; CDR3nt: TGTGCCAGCAGTCCGAACGTCGATTCCGCGGGTCCCCTGGGAGAGCAGTACTTC; CDR3aa: CASSPNVDSAGPLGEQYF
len: 14; abundance: once; v_gene: TRBV3-1/TRBV3-2; j_gene: TRBJ2-1; d_gene: TRBD2; CDR3nt: TGTGCCAGCAGCCTAGCGGGGGAATACAATGAGCAGTTCTTC; CDR3aa: CASSLAGEYNEQFF
len: 17; abundance: NA; v_gene: TRBV5-1; j_gene: TRBJ2-3; d_gene: TRBD2; CDR3nt: TGCGCCAGCAGCGCCCTACTAGCGGGAGGGTGGTCAGATACGCAGTATTTT; CDR3aa: CASSALLAGGWSDTQYF
len: 13; abundance: NA; v_gene: TRBV6-5; j_gene: TRBJ1-5; d_gene: TRBD1; CDR3nt: TGTGCCAGCAACAAGGGGGCCGATCAGCCCCAGCATTTT; CDR3aa: CASNKGADQPQHF
len: 14; abundance: NA; v_gene: TRBV7-2; j_gene: TRBJ2-5; d_gene: TRBD2; CDR3nt: TGTGCCAGCAGCTTAGAGGCTAGCGGGAGGACCCAGTACTTC; CDR3aa: CASSLEASGRTQYF
len: 16; abundance: NA; v_gene: TRBV6-5; j_gene: TRBJ2-7; d_gene: TRBD1; CDR3nt: TGTGCCAGCAGTTACTCGAGATCAACAGGGGGCGCTTATAGGTACTTC; CDR3aa: CASSYSRSTGGAYRYF
len: 13; abundance: NA; v_gene: TRBV27; j_gene: TRBJ1-4; d_gene: NA; CDR3nt: TGTGCCAGCAGTTCTATGGGGGGGATGGAACTGTTTTTT; CDR3aa: CASSSMGGMELFF
len: 14; abundance: NA; v_gene: TRBV28; j_gene: TRBJ2-7; d_gene: NA; CDR3nt: TGTGCCAGCAGTTTAGTTCAGGGGTTGCGAGAGCAGTACTTC; CDR3aa: CASSLVQGLREQYF
len: 20; abundance: once; v_gene: TRBV12-2; j_gene: TRBJ2-2; d_gene: NA; CDR3nt: TGTGCAAGTCGCTTAGAATTAGTCCGGGCTACAGGGGCGGGCACCGGGGAGCTGTTTTTT; CDR3aa: CASRLELVRATGAGTGELFF
len: 11; abundance: NA; v_gene: TRBV29-1; j_gene: TRBJ1-1; d_gene: NA; CDR3nt: TGCAGCACAGAAAAGAACACTGAAGCTTTCTTT; CDR3aa: CSTEKNTEAFF
len: 15; abundance: few; v_gene: TRBV5-1; j_gene: TRBJ1-6; d_gene: TRBD1; CDR3nt: TGCGCCAGCAGCTTGGAGGGGGCGCAGGGTTCACCCCTCCACTTT; CDR3aa: CASSLEGAQGSPLHF
len: 14; abundance: NA; v_gene: TRBV10-3; j_gene: TRBJ2-7; d_gene: TRBD2; CDR3nt: TGTGCCACCGGAGGTGGGCGGGAGAGCTACGAGCAGTACTTC; CDR3aa: CATGGGRESYEQYF
len: 15; abundance: NA; v_gene: TRBV3-1/TRBV3-2; j_gene: TRBJ1-4; d_gene: TRBD1; CDR3nt: TGTGCCAGCAGCCAAGAGGGACAGACAAATGAAAAACTGTTTTTT; CDR3aa: CASSQEGQTNEKLFF
len: 17; abundance: NA; v_gene: TRBV30; j_gene: TRBJ2-2; d_gene: TRBD2; CDR3nt: TGTGCCTGGAGTGTCGGACTAGCGGGGACGAACACCGGGGAGCTGTTTTTT; CDR3aa: CAWSVGLAGTNTGELFF
len: 14; abundance: NA; v_gene: TRBV28; j_gene: TRBJ1-3; d_gene: TRBD1; CDR3nt: TGTGCCAGCAGTCCAGCAGACAGGGGGAACACCATATATTTT; CDR3aa: CASSPADRGNTIYF
len: 16; abundance: NA; v_gene: TRBV19; j_gene: TRBJ1-5; d_gene: TRBD1; CDR3nt: TGTGCCAGTAGTACGCAGGGGGCCCTAAGGAATCAGCCCCAGCATTTT; CDR3aa: CASSTQGALRNQPQHF
len: 16; abundance: NA; v_gene: TRBV18; j_gene: TRBJ1-4; d_gene: NA; CDR3nt: TGTGCCAGCTCACCCGCATTTGGGCAGGCTAATGAAAAACTGTTTTTT; CDR3aa: CASSPAFGQANEKLFF
len: 18; abundance: NA; v_gene: TRBV27; j_gene: TRBJ1-2; d_gene: TRBD1; CDR3nt: TGTGCCAGCAGTTTTACCGCGGGACAGGGGTCTGATTACTATGGCTACACCTTC; CDR3aa: CASSFTAGQGSDYYGYTF
len: 13; abundance: NA; v_gene: TRBV29-1; j_gene: TRBJ2-7; d_gene: NA; CDR3nt: TGCAGCGTTGAGAGCTCGAGCTCCTACGAGCAGTACTTC; CDR3aa: CSVESSSSYEQYF
len: 14; abundance: NA; v_gene: TRBV28; j_gene: TRBJ2-2; d_gene: TRBD2; CDR3nt: TGTGCCAGCAGTCGACCACTAGCGGCCGGGGAGCTGTTTTTT; CDR3aa: CASSRPLAAGELFF